This T cell receptor beta chain was profiled in a study of shared clonotypes between healthy human individuals. TCRdb's table, derived via immunoSEQ multiplex PCR, lists solely in-frame clones and lacks some. This sample yields 1.4 million or so clones, of which 98% are seen a single time; under 0.45% belongs to the top ten. Sequenced sample: naive CD4+ T cells sorted from blood. Subset indicated: CD45RA+ positively selected. This receptor was identified in a man younger than 45 in good health.

The CDR3 is CASSMGEWIGSGANVLTF. CDR3 bases: TGTGCCAGTAGTATGGGGGAGTGGATAGGTTCTGGGGCCAACGTCCTGACTTTC. The chain has TRBV19 and TRBJ2-6, with D perhaps matching TRBD1 or TRBD2 (5 bases each). The CDR3 runs to 18 residues. The V gene lost 3 bases and the J gene lost 1 base, with 16 bases spanning the gap. The germline CDR1 and CDR2 sequences are LNHDA and SQIVND (reference sequence).